This T cell receptor beta chain was documented in a study of CD8 T cells in ankylosing spondylitis. Study outcomes and limitations: Disease-linked clones reportedly showed significant enrichment in matched ankylosing spondylitis synovial fluid. What seemed typical of ankylosing spondylitis blood was a TCR beta motif built from roughly 8 highly homologous variants. In synovial fluid and blood from reactive arthritis, some motif variants were previously reported.

Molecular-barcoded quantitative 5'-RACE produced these TCR beta libraries. TCRdb reprocessed the 5' RACE reads with MiXCR, giving one entry per CDR3 protein. This sample has about 150,000 distinct CDR3 sequences, with 25% to 35% found just once. This clonotype showed up many times. Its target is unknown. Germline V CDR1 and CDR2: KGHSH, LQKENI. The CDR3 loop spans 12 amino acids. Trimming took off 4 bases at V and 6 bases at J, with 7 bases between the two ends. The chain uses TRBV18 and TRBJ2-1; no reliable D call. The source material was synovial fluid, either unsorted or a sorted T cell fraction (not recorded which). The sequence came from a male donor with ankylosing spondylitis. The DNA of the CDR3 is TGTGCCAGCTCACAACTTAGCAATGAGCAGTTCTTC. Residues: CASSQLSNEQFF. The complete variable domain, with remaining parts taken from reference TRBV18 and TRBJ2-1, reads NAGVMQNPRHLVRRRGQEARLRCSPMKGHSHVYWYRQLPEEGLKFMVYLQKENIIDESGMPKERFSAEFPKEGPSILRIQQVVRGDSAAYFCASSQLSNEQFFGPGTRLTVL.